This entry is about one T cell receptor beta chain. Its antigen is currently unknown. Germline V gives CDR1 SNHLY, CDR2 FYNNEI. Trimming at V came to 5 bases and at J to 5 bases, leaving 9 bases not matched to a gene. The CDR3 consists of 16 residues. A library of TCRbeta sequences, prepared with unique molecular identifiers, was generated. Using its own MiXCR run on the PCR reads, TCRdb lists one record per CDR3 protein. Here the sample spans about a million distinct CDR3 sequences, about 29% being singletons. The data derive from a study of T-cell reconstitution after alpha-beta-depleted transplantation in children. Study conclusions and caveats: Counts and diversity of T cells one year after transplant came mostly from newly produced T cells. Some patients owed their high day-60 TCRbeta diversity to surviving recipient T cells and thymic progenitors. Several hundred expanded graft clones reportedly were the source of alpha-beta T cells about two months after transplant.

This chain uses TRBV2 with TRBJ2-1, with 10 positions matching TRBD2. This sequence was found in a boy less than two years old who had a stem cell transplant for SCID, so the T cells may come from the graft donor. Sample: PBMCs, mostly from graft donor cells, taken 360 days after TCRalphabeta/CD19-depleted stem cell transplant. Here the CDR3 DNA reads TGTGCCAGCAGTCAAGTTAGCGGGGGGCCGAACAATGAGCAGTTCTTC. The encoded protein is CASSQVSGGPNNEQFF. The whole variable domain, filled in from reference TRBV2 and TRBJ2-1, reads EPEVTQTPSHQVTQMGQEVILRCVPISNHLYFYWYRQILGQKVEFLVSFYNNEISEKSEIFDDQFSVERPDGSNFTLKIRSTKLEDSAMYFCASSQVSGGPNNEQFFGPGTRLTVL.